This T cell receptor (beta chain) stems from a study of cytomegalovirus exposure and HLA in healthy donors. Study context: Some 85 million unique TCRs from HLA-typed donors were held in an early data release. General study findings and limits: Cytomegalovirus-associated status was assigned to about 150 TCR beta chains. 16,951 TCR beta sequences were associated with HLA alleles at 0.05 false discovery rate in a later analysis. In vitro data verified a few CMV-associated chains as specific for CMV antigens.

Comments on this clone: Its antigen is unidentified.

Germline V gene data show CDR1 as SGHRS and CDR2 as YFSETQ. The CDR3 extends over 13 amino acids. The germline V and J ends were trimmed by 4 bases and 1 base, with 7 bases remaining between them. The study ran its PCR with 60 Vbeta and 13 Jbeta primers. Libraries were prepared by immunoSEQ multiplex PCR; TCRdb keeps only in-frame clonotypes and omits some of them. The table includes about 89,000 clones, 85% detected once. The specimen sequenced was PBMCs. The rearrangement links TRBV5-1 to TRBJ2-3, with D uncertain. The sequence came from a man aged 40-49 years in good health and CMV-seropositive. The CDR3 nucleotides are TGCGCCAGCAGCCCGGGTCGCACAGATACGCAGTATTTT. Its protein product is CASSPGRTDTQYF.